These 20 T cell receptor beta chains were all obtained from the same sample, sequenced in a study of CD8 T cells in ankylosing spondylitis. The study, taken as a whole, reports: Blood of patients with ankylosing spondylitis appeared to be characterized by a TCR beta motif of eight or nine highly homologous variants.

No antigens are known for them. One entry per CDR3 protein, called by TCRdb with MiXCR from the 5' RACE reads. The sample lists just under 550,000 distinct CDR3 sequences; 12% were seen once. Sequencing was performed on blood, either unsorted or a sorted T cell fraction (not recorded which). These receptor sequences come from a male donor with ankylosing spondylitis.

This clonotype was seen more than once but under ten times. The chain carries TRBV6-1 and TRBJ1-2; no reliable D call. Trimming left V 5 bases short and J 0 bases short, with 10 bases between. The germline V gene has CDR1 MNHNS and CDR2 SASEGT. The CDR3 sequence is 14 residues long. DNA for the CDR3: TGTGCCAGCAGTCGGACGGAAGCTAACTATGGCTACACCTTC. It specifies CASSRTEANYGYTF.

The V gene is TRBV9, the J gene TRBJ2-3; TRBD1 agrees at 8 bases. The V and J ends lost 5 bases and 0 bases, in that order; junction bases with no gene match: 5. CDR3 length: 15 amino acids. Per germline, CDR1 SGDLS and CDR2 YYNGEE. CDR3 coding DNA: TGTGCCAGCAGAAAAACAGGGGGAAGCACAGATACGCAGTATTTT. Its translation: CASRKTGGSTDTQYF.

This clonotype was picked up a small number of times. The chain uses TRBV18 and TRBJ2-1; D might be TRBD2 (5 bases). CDR1 KGHSH and CDR2 LQKENI come from the germline V gene. This CDR3 has 18 amino acids. Trimming took off 3 bases at V and 5 bases at J, with 23 bases between the two ends. CDR3 loop: CASSPLEDQPHGHNEQFF. CDR3 bases: TGTGCCAGCTCACCTTTGGAGGACCAACCCCATGGGCACAATGAGCAGTTCTTC.

This clonotype has at least ten counts. J is TRBJ2-3 and V is TRBV20-1; maybe TRBD1 (6 bases). Germline CDR1 DFQATT, CDR2 SNEGSKA (reference sequence). The CDR3 is made up of 16 amino acids. V was clipped by 2 bases and J by 2 bases, with 17 bases between them. The CDR3 reads CSARSKPGHHTDTQYF. The DNA for the CDR3 is TGCAGTGCTAGATCCAAGCCGGGACATCACACAGATACGCAGTATTTT.

The rearrangement uses TRBV15 and TRBJ2-1; D possibly corresponds to TRBD2 (5 bases). This CDR3 region has 15 residues. Looked up from germline, CDR1 is LNHNV and CDR2 is YYDKDF (reference sequence). Between the trimmed V and J ends, which lost 0 bases and 7 bases, there was a span of 13 bases. The CDR3 DNA reads as TGTGCCACCAGCAGAGATACTAGAAAAAGGAATGAGCAGTTCTTC. This gives the protein CATSRDTRKRNEQFF. Variable domain in full (rest from reference TRBV15 and TRBJ2-1): DAMVIQNPRYQVTQFGKPVTLSCSQTLNHNVMYWYQQKSSQAPKLLFHYYDKDFNNEADTPDNFQSRRPNTSFCFLDIRSPGLGDTAMYLCATSRDTRKRNEQFFGPGTRLTVL.

The chain joins TRBV7-2 to TRBJ1-1; perhaps TRBD1 as D (5 bases). The V end lost 0 bases, the J end lost 1 base, and 9 bases lay between the germline ends. This CDR3 region has 15 residues. The V gene's germline CDR1 is SGHTA and CDR2 FQGNSA. The chain's CDR3 is CASSLAGAENTEAFF. As DNA, the CDR3 is TGTGCCAGCAGCTTAGCTGGGGCGGAGAACACTGAAGCTTTCTTT.

This clonotype was detected a few times. The chain links TRBV27 to TRBJ2-7, with D unclear. The CDR3 runs 13 residues. V was cut by 5 bases and J by 1 base, with 9 bases left in between. CDR1 MNHEY and CDR2 SMNVEV come from the germline V gene (reference sequence). The CDR3 DNA reads TGTGCCAGCAGTCGGCAGAAATCCTACGAGCAGTACTTC. Protein product: CASSRQKSYEQYF.

This clonotype was observed a few times. The chain couples TRBV12-3 or TRBV12-4 to TRBJ2-5, with D possibly matching TRBD1 (6 bases). The V and J ends lost 3 bases and 5 bases respectively, with 25 bases between them. The CDR3 spans 18 residues. The CDR3 DNA follows: TGTGCCAGCAGTTTTAATCCTCCGTGGGGGCCCGGGGTGGAGACCCAGTACTTC. Translating gives CASSFNPPWGPGVETQYF.

The rearrangement joins TRBV2 to TRBJ2-1; 8 bases are a match to TRBD2. The CDR3 loop spans 17 amino acids. V lost 4 bases, J lost 0 bases, and 8 bases stayed unmatched. The V gene's germline CDR1 is SNHLY and CDR2 FYNNEI. The CDR3: CASSVLLAETSYNEQFF. In DNA form, the CDR3 reads TGTGCCAGCAGTGTTCTACTAGCGGAGACCTCCTACAATGAGCAGTTCTTC.

This clonotype was recorded many times. V and J are TRBV5-1 and TRBJ1-1, with D possibly matching TRBD1 (6 bases). Germline CDR1 and CDR2: SGHRS and YFSETQ. Trimming left V 4 bases short and J 7 bases short, with 17 bases between. This CDR3 contains 14 residues. The CDR3 protein is CASSGTGQLFEAFF. The CDR3 region has the DNA TGCGCCAGCAGCGGAACTGGACAGTTGTTTGAAGCTTTCTTT. Using reference TRBV5-1 and TRBJ1-1 for the parts outside the CDR3, the full variable domain is KAGVTQTPRYLIKTRGQQVTLSCSPISGHRSVSWYQQTPGQGLQFLFEYFSETQRNKGNFPGRFSGRQFSNSRSEMNVSTLELGDSALYLCASSGTGQLFEAFFGQGTRLTVV.

This clonotype was observed at least ten times. The chain joins TRBV5-1 to TRBJ1-2; 7 bases fit TRBD1. V dropped 0 bases and J dropped 2; count of bases not matched to a gene: 4. CDR3 length equals 15 residues. CDR1 SGHRS and CDR2 YFSETQ come from the germline V gene. The CDR3 spells CASSLGDSFNYGYTF. In DNA, the CDR3 is TGCGCCAGCAGCTTGGGGGACAGCTTCAACTATGGCTACACCTTC.

In its sample, this clonotype was seen many times. V usage is TRBV9 and J usage is TRBJ2-2; D possibly corresponds to TRBD1 (5 bases). Germline CDR1 SGDLS, CDR2 YYNGEE. CDR3 length: 14 amino acids. V was clipped by 0 bases and J by 6 bases, with 9 bases between them. The CDR3 spells CASSVGQIPGELFF. The CDR3 DNA is TGTGCCAGCAGCGTAGGACAGATTCCCGGGGAGCTGTTTTTT.

This clonotype has only a few counts. The CDR3 region has the DNA TGTGCCAGCACCTTCAACACTGAAGCTTTCTTT. This sequence encodes CASTFNTEAFF. The V call is TRBV28, the J call TRBJ1-1, with no clear D. The CDR3 covers 11 residues. V was pared by 7 bases and J by 2 bases, with 5 bases between. From germline, CDR1 is MDHEN and CDR2 SYDVKM.

This clonotype has more than one count but fewer than ten. The CDR3 DNA is TGTGCCAGCAGCTTAAGGGGCGGACAGGGGGCGCTGGGAGATACGCAGTATTTT. This gives the protein CASSLRGGQGALGDTQYF. The chain is built from TRBV11-1 and TRBJ2-3, with 11 bases aligning to TRBD1. Trimming removed 2 bases from V and 5 bases from J; junction bases left unmatched: 12. Germline V gene lookup returns CDR1 SGHAT and CDR2 FQDESV (reference sequence). CDR3 length: 18 amino acids.

This clonotype was seen only a few times. The chain recombines TRBV3-1 with TRBJ2-1; 9 nucleotides align to TRBD2. Germline values: CDR1 LGHDT, CDR2 YNNKEL (reference sequence). V shed 4 bases, J shed 9 bases, and the junction held 4 bases outside the gene matches. The CDR3 runs to 13 residues. The CDR3 protein is CASSPGLAFEQFF. CDR3 nucleotide sequence: TGTGCCAGCAGCCCTGGACTAGCGTTTGAGCAGTTCTTC.

J is TRBJ2-1 and V is TRBV6-2 or TRBV6-3, with a weak D call TRBD2 (5 bases). The germline V gene has CDR1 MNHEY and CDR2 SVGEGT. The CDR3 consists of 16 residues. Trimming removed 4 bases from V and 4 bases from J, with 17 bases in between. The CDR3 reads CASSLRAIQRYNEQFF. The DNA for the CDR3 is TGTGCCAGCAGTTTAAGGGCCATACAGCGGTACAATGAGCAGTTCTTC.

The sample holds a few counts of this clonotype. The rearrangement uses TRBV20-1 and TRBJ2-4; no clear D. Germline-derived CDR1 and CDR2 are DFQATT and SNEGSKA (reference sequence). The CDR3 sequence is 15 residues long. V was clipped by 0 bases and J by 0 bases, with 9 bases between them. CDR3: CSARDVNLAKNIQYF. CDR3 in DNA: TGCAGTGCTAGAGATGTTAATCTAGCCAAAAACATTCAGTACTTC.

The sample holds many counts of this clonotype. This chain links TRBV12-3 or TRBV12-4 with TRBJ1-1; 8 nucleotides match TRBD1. Unmatched junction bases numbered 6, after V lost 5 bases and J lost 4 bases. The CDR3 runs 14 residues. The CDR3 reads CASSRQGTGTEAFF. The CDR3 DNA reads as TGTGCCAGCAGTAGACAGGGGACTGGCACTGAAGCTTTCTTT.

This clonotype has a count of ten or more. The chain is built from TRBV20-1 and TRBJ2-5; TRBD2 matches 9 bases. The V and J ends lost 5 bases and 3 bases, in that order; junction bases with no gene match: 13. This CDR3 spans 16 amino acids. Germline V CDR1 and CDR2: DFQATT, SNEGSKA (reference sequence). This CDR3 reads CSAPGGLATSEETQYF. CDR3 nucleotides: TGCAGTGCTCCCGGAGGACTAGCGACGAGTGAAGAGACCCAGTACTTC.

The gene calls are TRBV9 and TRBJ2-1, with no clear D. Germline loops: CDR1 SGDLS, CDR2 YYNGEE. The CDR3 totals 17 residues. V gave up 4 bases and J gave up 3 bases, with 20 bases separating them. In DNA form, the CDR3 reads TGTGCCAGCAGCCTTCAAGGGAACTCCATAAGCTACAATGAGCAGTTCTTC. Its protein product is CASSLQGNSISYNEQFF.